Reported below is one TCR beta chain. The antigen is not known. The data derive from a study of response to subunit inactivated influenza vaccine. Study-wide results and caveats: That few new T cells are recruited by each seasonal influenza vaccination was the authors' suggestion.

TCRdb itself ran the RT-PCR reads through MiXCR, one entry per CDR3 protein. This table has 300,000 to 350,000 distinct CDR3 sequences, 21% appearing once. V gave up 5 bases and J gave up 5 bases, with 16 bases separating them. Germline values: CDR1 LNHDA, CDR2 SQIVND (reference sequence). The CDR3 contains 14 residues. Material: PBMCs from blood, obtained approximately 20 months after vaccination. This receptor was obtained from a man between 50 and 69 years old who received an inactivated influenza vaccine. The chain combines TRBV19 with TRBJ2-7; D is tentatively TRBD1 or TRBD2 (5 bases each). The CDR3 protein is CASSGLWGSNEQYF. The CDR3 bases are TGTGCCAGTAGTGGCCTTTGGGGGTCCAACGAGCAGTACTTC.